Detailed here is one T cell receptor (beta chain). This specimen belongs to a study of blood T cell repertoires in COVID-19. Study-level information: The analysed material was cDNA or gDNA that came from T cells, B-cell-depleted T cells, or PBMCs.

The junction had 15 bases not matched to a gene; V was cut back by 2 bases and J by 2 bases. The germline V gene has CDR1 SQVTM and CDR2 ANQGSEA. CDR3 size: 17 residues. Across about two dozen US areas, participants ranged in age from about 18 to 90 years. In assigning cohorts, the study relied on participant-reported clinical history. Here immunoSEQ multiplex PCR was the method, and the copy in TCRdb shows in-frame clones only, minus some. The sample records approximately 260,000 clones, roughly nine tenths being singletons. This sequence originates from a woman aged 25 to 39 with acute COVID-19. V is TRBV29-1 and J is TRBJ2-7; 7 bases agree with TRBD1. Source material: PBMCs or T cells enriched from blood (not recorded which). The CDR3 DNA reads as TGCAGCGTTGAACATTCACAGGGGCGAGGTGGGACCTACGAGCAGTACTTC. Translation: CSVEHSQGRGGTYEQYF.